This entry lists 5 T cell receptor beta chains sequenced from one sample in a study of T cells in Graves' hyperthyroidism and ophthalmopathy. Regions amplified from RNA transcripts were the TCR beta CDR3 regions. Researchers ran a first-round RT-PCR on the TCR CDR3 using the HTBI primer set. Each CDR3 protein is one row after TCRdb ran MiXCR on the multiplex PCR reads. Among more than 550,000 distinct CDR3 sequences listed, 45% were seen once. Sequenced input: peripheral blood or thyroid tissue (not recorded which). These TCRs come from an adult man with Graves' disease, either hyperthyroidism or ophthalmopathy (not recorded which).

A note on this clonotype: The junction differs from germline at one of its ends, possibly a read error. The DNA of the CDR3 is TGTGCCAGCAGCTGGGACAGGGAAGCAGAGACCCAGTACTTC. As protein: CASSWDREAETQYF. The gene calls are TRBV5-1 and TRBJ2-5, with 9 bases lining up with TRBD1. The CDR3 is 14 amino acids. Germline values: CDR1 SGHRS, CDR2 YFSETQ. Full variable domain (remainder filled in from reference TRBV5-1 and TRBJ2-5): KAGVTQTPRYLIKTRGQQVTLSCSPISGHRSVSWYQQTPGQGLQFLFEYFSETQRNKGNFPGRFSGRQFSNSRSEMNVSTLELGDSALYLCASSWDREAETQYFGPGTRLLVL.

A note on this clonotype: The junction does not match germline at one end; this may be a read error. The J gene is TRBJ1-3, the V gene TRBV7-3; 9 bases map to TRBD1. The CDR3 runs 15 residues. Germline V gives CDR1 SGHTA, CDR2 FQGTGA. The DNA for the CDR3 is TGCGCCAGCAGCCCCCGACAGGGGGGTGGAAACACCATATATTTT. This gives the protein CASSPRQGGGNTIYF.

DNA of the CDR3: TGTGCCAGCAGCTTAACTAGCGGGGGCAACGAGCAGTACTTC. This translates into CASSLTSGGNEQYF. The chain carries TRBV7-6 and TRBJ2-7; 11 positions match TRBD2. Per the germline V gene, CDR1 is SGHVS and CDR2 is FNYEAQ. The V and J ends lost 2 bases and 5 bases, in that order; junction bases with no gene match: 2. The CDR3 length is 14 residues.

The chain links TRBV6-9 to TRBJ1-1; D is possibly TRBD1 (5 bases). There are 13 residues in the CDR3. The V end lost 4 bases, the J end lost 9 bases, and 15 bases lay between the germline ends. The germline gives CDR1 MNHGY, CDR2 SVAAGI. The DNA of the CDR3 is TGTGCCAGCAGTTTGTGGGACCGCAAGAAAGCTTTCTTT. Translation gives CASSLWDRKKAFF.

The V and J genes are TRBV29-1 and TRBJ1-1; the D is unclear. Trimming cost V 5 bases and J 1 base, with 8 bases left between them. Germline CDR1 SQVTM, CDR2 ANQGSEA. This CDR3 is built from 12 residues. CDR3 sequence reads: CSVYSTNTEAFF. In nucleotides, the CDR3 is TGCAGCGTTTATTCCACGAACACTGAAGCTTTCTTT.